Listed here is a single T cell receptor (beta chain). Its antigen is undetermined. The data belong to a study of identifying expanded T cells in peripheral blood. The CDR3 is made up of 11 amino acids. The V gene lost 3 bases and the J gene lost 11 bases, with 8 bases spanning the gap. The germline V gene encodes CDR1 MGHRA and CDR2 YSYEKL. Study observations and caveats: Approximately two-week clone count variance significantly increased as total template count grew. Differentially abundant clones: around 1.2 between replicates, approximately 16 at 2 to 3 weeks, approximately 18 at four.

Repertoires were generated with immunoSEQ multiplex PCR, while TCRdb's copy carries only in-frame clones and drops some. The sample consists of 91,000 or so clones, roughly 86% of them appearing once. The sample comprised blood. This receptor was identified in a person aged 18-70 years in good health. V is TRBV4-1 and J is TRBJ1-3; D is unclear. The CDR3 is CASSQDSAIYF. The DNA for the CDR3 is TGCGCCAGCAGCCAGGACTCCGCCATATATTTT.